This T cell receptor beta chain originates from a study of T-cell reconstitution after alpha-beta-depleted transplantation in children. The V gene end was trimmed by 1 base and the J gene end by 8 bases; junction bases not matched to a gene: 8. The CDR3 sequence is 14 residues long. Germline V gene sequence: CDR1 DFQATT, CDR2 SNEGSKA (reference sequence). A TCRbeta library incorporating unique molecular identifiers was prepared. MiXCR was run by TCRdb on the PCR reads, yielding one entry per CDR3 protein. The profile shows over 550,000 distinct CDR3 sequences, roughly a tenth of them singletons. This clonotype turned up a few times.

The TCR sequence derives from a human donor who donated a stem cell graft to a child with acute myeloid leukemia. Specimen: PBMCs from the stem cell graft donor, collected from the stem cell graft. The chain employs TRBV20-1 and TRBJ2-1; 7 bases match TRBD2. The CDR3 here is CSARGGGKKDEQFF. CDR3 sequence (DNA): TGCAGTGCTAGAGGGGGGGGGAAGAAGGATGAGCAGTTCTTC.